The 14 T cell receptor beta chains given below trace back to one sample, sequenced in a study of blood T cell repertoires in COVID-19. This table comes from immunoSEQ multiplex PCR, and its TCRdb copy is limited to in-frame clones, with some not included. The sample holds over 75,000 clones, approximately 79% seen once. The material sequenced was peripheral blood. The receptors here all came from a man between 65 and 85 years old with acute or convalescent COVID-19.

This clone was counted between two and nine times. The V call is TRBV27, the J call TRBJ1-2; the D gene is possibly TRBD1 (6 bases). The V gene's germline CDR1 is MNHEY and CDR2 SMNVEV (reference sequence). Between the trimmed V and J ends, which lost 5 bases and 8 bases, there was a span of 12 bases. The CDR3 is 12 residues long. The CDR3 DNA is TGTGCCAGCAGTCCGACAGGCGGGGGCTACACCTTC. This sequence encodes CASSPTGGGYTF.

This clone has more than one count but fewer than ten. The chain couples TRBV7-2 to TRBJ1-1; a weak D match, TRBD1 (6 bases). The CDR3 length is 17 residues. The V and J ends lost 2 bases and 4 bases respectively, with 20 bases between them. Germline assignment: CDR1 SGHTA and CDR2 FQGNSA. The CDR3 bases are TGTGCCAGCAGCTTAACGGAGACAGGAGCCTGGGTCACTGAAGCTTTCTTT. It specifies CASSLTETGAWVTEAFF.

The rearrangement links TRBV15 to TRBJ2-2; D ambiguous. Trimming took 3 bases from V and 5 from J, leaving 16 bases between them. The CDR3 length is 16 residues. The germline gives CDR1 LNHNV, CDR2 YYDKDF (reference sequence). The DNA of the CDR3 is TGTGCCACCAGCAGTATAACGTCCGGTCTAACCGGGGAGCTGTTTTTT. It encodes CATSSITSGLTGELFF.

The chain employs TRBV2 and TRBJ2-5; tentative D call: TRBD1 (5 bases). Trimming shortened V by 6 bases and J by 2 bases, and 16 bases separated the two germline ends. The germline V gene encodes CDR1 SNHLY and CDR2 FYNNEI. The CDR3 runs to 15 residues. Written as DNA, the CDR3 is TGTGCCAGCAGACCCCAGACAGCATCTCAAGAGACCCAGTACTTC. The encoded protein is CASRPQTASQETQYF.

The chain is built from TRBV13 and TRBJ1-6; D might be TRBD1 (5 bases). The germline gives CDR1 PRHDT, CDR2 FYEKMQ (reference sequence). V gave up 5 bases and J gave up 8 bases, with 16 bases separating them. CDR3 length: 15 amino acids. The CDR3 loop reads CASSTRGEWDSPLHF. For the CDR3, the DNA is TGTGCCAGCAGCACCCGGGGGGAGTGGGATTCACCCCTCCACTTT.

This rearrangement joins TRBV28 to TRBJ1-6; 8 nucleotides match TRBD1. The germline CDR1 and CDR2 sequences are MDHEN and SYDVKM. Trimming at V came to 4 bases and at J to 7 bases, leaving 12 bases not matched to a gene. The CDR3 sequence is 17 residues long. CDR3 DNA sequence: TGTGCCAGCAGTTCCCCGACAGGGGCCCTTATAAATTCACCCCTCCACTTT. Translating gives CASSSPTGALINSPLHF.

The rearrangement links TRBV5-5 to TRBJ2-3; D may be TRBD1 (6 bases). Trimming took 5 bases from V and 2 from J, leaving 15 bases between them. From germline, CDR1 is SGHKS and CDR2 YYEKEE (reference sequence). The CDR3 is 15 residues long. CDR3 loop: CASRYGQTHTDTQYF. DNA of the CDR3: TGTGCCAGCAGATATGGACAGACACACACAGATACGCAGTATTTT.

The chain recombines TRBV3-1 (or the pseudogene TRBV3-2) with TRBJ2-6; D ambiguous. CDR3 length: 16 residues. The germline V gene encodes CDR1 LGHDT and CDR2 YNNKEL (reference sequence). V lost 4 bases and J 0 bases, leaving 10 bases between the germline ends. The DNA of the CDR3 is TGTGCCAGCAGCCCCCAGGCAAACTCTGGGGCCAACGTCCTGACTTTC. Translated, it gives CASSPQANSGANVLTF.

The J gene is TRBJ1-5, the V gene TRBV3-1 (or the pseudogene TRBV3-2); TRBD1 aligns across 7 bases. The CDR3 runs to 15 residues. Germline-derived CDR1 and CDR2 are LGHDT and YNNKEL (reference sequence). The V segment lost 2 bases and the J segment 6 bases; nucleotides outside the gene matches: 7. CDR3 nucleotides: TGTGCCAGCAGCCAAACACAGGGGTTCGGTCAGCCCCAGCATTTT. Its translation is CASSQTQGFGQPQHF.

This clone was seen a handful of times. The chain carries TRBV7-2 and TRBJ2-2, with TRBD1 identical over 11 bases. There are 16 residues in the CDR3. Trimming cost V 6 bases and J 1 base; bases outside gene matches: 4. Per germline, CDR1 SGHTA and CDR2 FQGNSA. The CDR3, as DNA: TGTGCCAGCAGGGCGGGACAGGGGGTGAACACCGGGGAGCTGTTTTTT. It translates to CASRAGQGVNTGELFF.

The CDR3 is CASSRGGATDTQYF. Here the CDR3 DNA reads TGTGCCAGCAGCCGGGGTGGGGCCACAGATACGCAGTATTTT. This chain links TRBV14 with TRBJ2-3; tentative D call: TRBD1 (5 bases). V gave up 4 bases and J gave up 2 bases, with 10 bases separating them. The CDR3 consists of 14 residues. Germline CDR1 is SGHDN and CDR2 is FVKESK.

In its sample, this clone was seen a few times. The chain carries TRBV5-1 and TRBJ2-1; 11 positions agree with TRBD2. The germline gives CDR1 SGHRS, CDR2 YFSETQ. The CDR3 is 15 amino acids. Trimming at V came to 4 bases and at J to 7 bases, leaving 7 bases not matched to a gene. CDR3 nucleotides: TGCGCCAGCAGCAATAGCGGGGGGGCCTTGAATGAGCAGTTCTTC. Its translation: CASSNSGGALNEQFF.

This chain uses TRBV6-5 with TRBJ1-2; 10 bases map to TRBD1. V shed 2 bases, J shed 3 bases, and the junction held 3 bases outside the gene matches. The CDR3 has 15 residues. The germline V gene has CDR1 MNHEY and CDR2 SVGAGI. The CDR3 region is CASSYRGTGDYGYTF. CDR3 coding DNA: TGTGCCAGCAGTTACAGGGGGACAGGGGACTATGGCTACACCTTC.

The chain links TRBV10-2 to TRBJ1-3; maybe TRBD1 (5 bases). V dropped 2 bases and J dropped 6 bases, with 14 bases sitting between them. Germline V lookup: CDR1 WSHSY, CDR2 SAAADI. The CDR3 consists of 15 residues. The CDR3 sequence: CASSEPQGYSNTIYF. The CDR3 nucleotides read TGCGCCAGCAGTGAGCCGCAGGGTTATTCAAACACCATATATTTT.